This TCR beta chain derives from a study of blood T cells in healthy people across ages. Findings and limits, study-wide: From one million sequenced T cells, diversity estimates were lower bounds.

The CDR3 is 14 residues long. Germline-derived CDR1 and CDR2 are GTSNPN and SVGIG (reference sequence). As to this clonotype: Its antigen remains unidentified. The germline gene is not matched at one end of the junction; a read error may be the cause.

The second PCR ran roughly 7 to 11 cycles with a sample-barcoded 5' primer and J-beta primers. TCRdb re-analysed the 5' RACE reads in MiXCR, keeping a single row per CDR3 protein. The sample has some 900,000 distinct CDR3 sequences, roughly 43% seen once. The receptor's source is a man between 25 and 39 years old in good health. J is TRBJ1-2 and V is TRBV30; D gene unclear. The sample was blood. The CDR3 bases are TGTGTCTGGAGTGTACGGCGAACTGCCTATGGCTACACCTTC. It codes for CVWSVRRTAYGYTF.